These 7 T cell receptor beta chains were sequenced from one sample in a study of blood T cell repertoires in COVID-19. TCRdb's copy holds only in-frame clones and misses some; the assay was immunoSEQ multiplex PCR. Of roughly 200,000 clones in the sample, approximately 86% were seen once. The sample was PBMCs or T cells enriched from blood (not recorded which). The receptor source for this set is a woman aged 30 to 39 who had been exposed to COVID-19.

The gene calls are TRBV18 and TRBJ1-5; TRBD1 matches at 8 bases. The CDR3 sequence is 13 residues long. Germline assignment: CDR1 KGHSH and CDR2 LQKENI. Unmatched junction bases numbered 1, after V lost 3 bases and J lost 6 bases. The CDR3 DNA sequence: TGTGCCAGCTCACCTACAGGGGGTCAGCCCCAGCATTTT. Translating gives CASSPTGGQPQHF.

The chain links TRBV30 to TRBJ2-4; tentatively, D is TRBD2 (6 bases). This CDR3 contains 13 residues. Germline V gene lookup returns CDR1 GTSNPN and CDR2 SVGIG (reference sequence). Trimming stripped 3 bases from V and 0 bases from J, with 6 bases between. The CDR3 coding sequence is TGTGCCTGGAGGGGACTAGCCAAAAACATTCAGTACTTC. The encoded protein is CAWRGLAKNIQYF.

The rearrangement joins TRBV2 to TRBJ2-3; D possibly corresponds to TRBD2 (5 bases). The CDR3 consists of 12 residues. The germline V gene encodes CDR1 SNHLY and CDR2 FYNNEI. Trimming cost V 8 bases and J 1 base, with 7 bases left between them. CDR3 sequence (DNA): TGTGCCAGCGAGGGTCGCACAGATACGCAGTATTTT. This translates into CASEGRTDTQYF.

V is TRBV5-1 and J is TRBJ2-3; TRBD2 matches 10 bases. The germline gives CDR1 SGHRS, CDR2 YFSETQ. CDR3 size: 16 residues. The V gene end was trimmed by 4 bases and the J gene end by 4 bases; junction bases not matched to a gene: 9. The CDR3 region is CASSLGRAGGSDTQYF. DNA for the CDR3: TGCGCCAGCAGCCTCGGGCGAGCGGGGGGGTCAGATACGCAGTATTTT.

This chain joins TRBV6-5 and TRBJ2-2, with 11 bases that match TRBD1. CDR1 is MNHEY, CDR2 SVGAGI, per germline. J gave up 6 bases and V 5 bases, and 2 bases lay outside the gene matches. The CDR3 runs to 14 residues. The CDR3 region has the DNA TGTGCCAGCAGTCGGACAGGGGGCCCCGGGGAGCTGTTTTTT. It specifies CASSRTGGPGELFF.

V usage is TRBV19 and J usage is TRBJ2-1; perhaps TRBD1 as D (5 bases). The CDR3 has 16 residues. V lost 0 bases and J lost 6, with 15 bases in between. Per germline, CDR1 LNHDA and CDR2 SQIVND (reference sequence). The chain's CDR3 is CASSIDLAQGGNEQFF. In DNA, the CDR3 is TGTGCCAGTAGTATAGATCTGGCCCAGGGCGGCAATGAGCAGTTCTTC.

The rearrangement links TRBV5-4 to TRBJ1-3; maybe TRBD1 (5 bases). The V end lost 0 bases, the J end lost 3 bases, and 10 bases lay between the germline ends. The CDR3 has 15 amino acids. Germline CDR1 reads SGHNT; CDR2 reads YYREEE (reference sequence). CDR3 residues: CASSLGSQGGNTIYF. In DNA form, the CDR3 reads TGTGCCAGCAGCTTGGGGTCCCAGGGTGGAAACACCATATATTTT. The full variable domain, with the rest looked up from reference TRBV5-4 and TRBJ1-3, is ETGVTQSPTHLIKTRGQQVTLRCSSQSGHNTVSWYQQALGQGPQFIFQYYREEENGRGNFPPRFSGLQFPNYSSELNVNALELDDSALYLCASSLGSQGGNTIYFGEGSWLTVV.